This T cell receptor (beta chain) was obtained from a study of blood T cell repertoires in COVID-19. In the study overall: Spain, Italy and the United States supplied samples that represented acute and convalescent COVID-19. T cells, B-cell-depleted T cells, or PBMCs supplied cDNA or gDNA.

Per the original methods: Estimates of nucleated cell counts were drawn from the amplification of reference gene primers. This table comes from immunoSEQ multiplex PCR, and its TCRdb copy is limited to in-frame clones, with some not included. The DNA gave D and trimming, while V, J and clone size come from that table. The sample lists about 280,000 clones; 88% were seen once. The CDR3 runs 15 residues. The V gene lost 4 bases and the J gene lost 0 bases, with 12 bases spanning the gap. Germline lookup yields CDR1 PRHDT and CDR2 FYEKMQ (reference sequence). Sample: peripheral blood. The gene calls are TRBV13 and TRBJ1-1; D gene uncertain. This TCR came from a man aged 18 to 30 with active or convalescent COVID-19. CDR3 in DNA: TGTGCCAGCAGCTCCTACCGGGTTCTGAACACTGAAGCTTTCTTT. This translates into CASSSYRVLNTEAFF.